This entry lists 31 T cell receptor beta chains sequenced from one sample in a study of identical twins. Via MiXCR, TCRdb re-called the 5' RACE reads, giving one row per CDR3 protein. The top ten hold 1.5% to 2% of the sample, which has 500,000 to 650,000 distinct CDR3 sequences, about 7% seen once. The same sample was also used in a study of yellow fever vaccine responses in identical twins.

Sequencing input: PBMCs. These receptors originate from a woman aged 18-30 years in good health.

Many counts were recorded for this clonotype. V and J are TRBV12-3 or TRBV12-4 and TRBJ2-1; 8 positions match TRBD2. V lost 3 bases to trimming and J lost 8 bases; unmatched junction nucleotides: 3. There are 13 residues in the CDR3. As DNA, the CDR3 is TGTGCCAGCAGTTTTGCGGGAGGCGATGAGCAGTTCTTC. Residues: CASSFAGGDEQFF.

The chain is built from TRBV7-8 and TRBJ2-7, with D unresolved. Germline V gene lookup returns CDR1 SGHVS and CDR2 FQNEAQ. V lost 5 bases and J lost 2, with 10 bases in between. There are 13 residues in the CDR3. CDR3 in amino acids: CASSLRLAYEQYV. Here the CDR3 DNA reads TGTGCCAGCAGCCTAAGACTGGCCTACGAGCAGTACGTC.

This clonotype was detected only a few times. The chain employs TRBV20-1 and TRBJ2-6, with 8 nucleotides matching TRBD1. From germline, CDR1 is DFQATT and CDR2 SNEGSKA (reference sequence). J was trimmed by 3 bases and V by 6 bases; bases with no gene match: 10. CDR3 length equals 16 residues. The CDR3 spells CSADGRGRFGANVLTF. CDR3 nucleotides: TGCAGTGCCGACGGCAGGGGGCGCTTTGGGGCCAACGTCCTGACTTTC.

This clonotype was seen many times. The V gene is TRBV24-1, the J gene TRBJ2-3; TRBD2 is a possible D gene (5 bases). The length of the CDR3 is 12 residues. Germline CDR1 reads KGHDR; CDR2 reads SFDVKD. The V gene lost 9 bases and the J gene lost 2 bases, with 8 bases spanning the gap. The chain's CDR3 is CATRGLTDTQYF. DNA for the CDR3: TGTGCCACCCGTGGACTCACAGATACGCAGTATTTT.

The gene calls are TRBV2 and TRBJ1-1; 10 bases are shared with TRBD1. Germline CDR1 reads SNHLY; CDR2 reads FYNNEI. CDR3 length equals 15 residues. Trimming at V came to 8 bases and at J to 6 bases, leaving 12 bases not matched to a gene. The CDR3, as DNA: TGTGCCAGCTCCGGGACAGGGGTGTTAACCCCTGAAGCTTTCTTT. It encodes CASSGTGVLTPEAFF.

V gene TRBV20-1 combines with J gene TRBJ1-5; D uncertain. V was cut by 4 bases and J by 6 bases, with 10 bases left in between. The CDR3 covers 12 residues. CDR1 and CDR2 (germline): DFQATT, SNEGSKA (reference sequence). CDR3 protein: CSANWEGQPQHF. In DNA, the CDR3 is TGCAGTGCTAACTGGGAGGGTCAGCCCCAGCATTTT.

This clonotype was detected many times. The CDR3: CSARVGLAGVLRDTQYF. DNA of the CDR3: TGCAGTGCTAGAGTAGGACTAGCGGGAGTATTAAGAGATACGCAGTATTTT. The chain links TRBV20-1 to TRBJ2-3; TRBD2 agrees at 13 bases. CDR3 length equals 17 residues. V gave up 1 base and J gave up 5 bases; unmatched junction bases: 9. Per the germline V gene, CDR1 is DFQATT and CDR2 is SNEGSKA (reference sequence).

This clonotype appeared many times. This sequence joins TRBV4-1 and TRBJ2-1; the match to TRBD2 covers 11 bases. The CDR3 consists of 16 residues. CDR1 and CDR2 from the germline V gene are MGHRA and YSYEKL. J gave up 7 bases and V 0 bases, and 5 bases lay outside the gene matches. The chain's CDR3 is CASSQDRLAGRNEQFF. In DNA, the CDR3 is TGCGCCAGCAGCCAAGATCGACTAGCGGGACGTAATGAGCAGTTCTTC.

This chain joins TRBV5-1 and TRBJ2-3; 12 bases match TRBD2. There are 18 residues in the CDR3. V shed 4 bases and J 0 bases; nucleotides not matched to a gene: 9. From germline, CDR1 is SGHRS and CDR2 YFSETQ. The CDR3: CASSRTSGGPTSTDTQYF. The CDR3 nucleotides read TGCGCCAGCAGCCGTACTAGCGGGGGGCCTACTAGCACAGATACGCAGTATTTT. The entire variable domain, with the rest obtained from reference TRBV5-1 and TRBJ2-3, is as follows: KAGVTQTPRYLIKTRGQQVTLSCSPISGHRSVSWYQQTPGQGLQFLFEYFSETQRNKGNFPGRFSGRQFSNSRSEMNVSTLELGDSALYLCASSRTSGGPTSTDTQYFGPGTRLTVL.

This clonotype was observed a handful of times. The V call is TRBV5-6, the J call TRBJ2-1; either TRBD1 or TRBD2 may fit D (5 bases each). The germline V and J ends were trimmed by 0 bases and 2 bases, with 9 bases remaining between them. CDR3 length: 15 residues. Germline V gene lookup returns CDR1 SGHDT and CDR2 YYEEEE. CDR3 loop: CASSLVGTAYNEQFF. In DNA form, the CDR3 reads TGTGCCAGCAGCTTGGTAGGGACGGCCTACAATGAGCAGTTCTTC.

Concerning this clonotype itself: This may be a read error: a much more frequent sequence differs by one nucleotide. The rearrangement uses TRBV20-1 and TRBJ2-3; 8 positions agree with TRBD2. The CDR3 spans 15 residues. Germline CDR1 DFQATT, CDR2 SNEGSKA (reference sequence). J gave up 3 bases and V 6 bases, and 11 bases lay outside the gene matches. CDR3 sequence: CSATTSGGRTDTQYF. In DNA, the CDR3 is TGCAGTGCAACCACCAGCGGGGGAAGGACAGATACGCAGTATTTT.

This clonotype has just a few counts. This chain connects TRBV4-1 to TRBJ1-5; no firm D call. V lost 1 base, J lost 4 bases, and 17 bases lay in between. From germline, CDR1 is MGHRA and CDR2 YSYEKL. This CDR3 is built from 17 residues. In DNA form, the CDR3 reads TGCGCCAGCAGCCAAGGCTCCGGAGGTCAAGGGAATCAGCCCCAGCATTTT. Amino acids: CASSQGSGGQGNQPQHF.

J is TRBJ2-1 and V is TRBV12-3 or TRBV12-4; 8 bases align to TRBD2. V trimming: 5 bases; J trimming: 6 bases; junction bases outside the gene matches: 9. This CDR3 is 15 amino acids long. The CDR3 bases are TGTGCCAGCAGTCCTGGACTAGCCTGGGGCAATGAGCAGTTCTTC. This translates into CASSPGLAWGNEQFF.

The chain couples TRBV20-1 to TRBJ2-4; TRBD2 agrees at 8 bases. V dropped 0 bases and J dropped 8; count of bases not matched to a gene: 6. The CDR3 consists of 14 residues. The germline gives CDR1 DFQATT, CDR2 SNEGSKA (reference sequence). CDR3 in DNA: TGCAGTGCTAGAGATCCGGCGGGAGGAGACATTCAGTACTTC. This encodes CSARDPAGGDIQYF.

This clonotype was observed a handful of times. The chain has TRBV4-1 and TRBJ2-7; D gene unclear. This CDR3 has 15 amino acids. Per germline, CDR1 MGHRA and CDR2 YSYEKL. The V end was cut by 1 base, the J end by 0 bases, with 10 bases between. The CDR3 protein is CASSQVGAGSYEQYF. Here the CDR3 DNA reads TGCGCCAGCAGCCAAGTCGGTGCAGGCTCCTACGAGCAGTACTTC.

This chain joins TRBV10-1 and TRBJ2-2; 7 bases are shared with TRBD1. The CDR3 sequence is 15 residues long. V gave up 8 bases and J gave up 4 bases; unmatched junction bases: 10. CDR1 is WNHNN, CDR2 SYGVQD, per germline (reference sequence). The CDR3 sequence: CASGTRQGSTGELFF. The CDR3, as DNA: TGCGCCAGCGGGACCCGACAGGGAAGCACCGGGGAGCTGTTTTTT.

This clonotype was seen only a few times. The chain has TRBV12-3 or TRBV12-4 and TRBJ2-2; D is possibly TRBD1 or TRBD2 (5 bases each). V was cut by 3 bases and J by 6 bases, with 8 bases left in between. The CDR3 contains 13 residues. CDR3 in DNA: TGTGCCAGCAGTTTTTGGGGGTCCGGGGAGCTGTTTTTT. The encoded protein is CASSFWGSGELFF.

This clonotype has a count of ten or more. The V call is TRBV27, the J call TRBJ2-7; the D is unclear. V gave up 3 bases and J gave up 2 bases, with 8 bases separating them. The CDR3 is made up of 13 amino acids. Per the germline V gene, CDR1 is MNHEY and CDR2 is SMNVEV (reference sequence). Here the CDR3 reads CASSFRLTYEQYF. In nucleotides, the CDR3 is TGTGCCAGCAGTTTTCGACTTACCTACGAGCAGTACTTC.

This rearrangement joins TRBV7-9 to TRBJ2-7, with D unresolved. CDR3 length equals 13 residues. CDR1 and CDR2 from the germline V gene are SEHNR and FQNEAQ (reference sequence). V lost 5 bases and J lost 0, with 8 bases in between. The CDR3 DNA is TGTGCCAGCAGCCCCCCCCACTCCTACGAGCAGTACGTC. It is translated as CASSPPHSYEQYV.

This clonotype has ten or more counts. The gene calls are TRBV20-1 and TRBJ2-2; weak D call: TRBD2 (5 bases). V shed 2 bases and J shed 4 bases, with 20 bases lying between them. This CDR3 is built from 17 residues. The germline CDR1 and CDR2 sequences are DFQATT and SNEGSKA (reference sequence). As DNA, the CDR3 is TGCAGTGCTAGAAAGGGCGGAGCCCCCGCGGGCACCGGGGAGCTGTTTTTT. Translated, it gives CSARKGGAPAGTGELFF.

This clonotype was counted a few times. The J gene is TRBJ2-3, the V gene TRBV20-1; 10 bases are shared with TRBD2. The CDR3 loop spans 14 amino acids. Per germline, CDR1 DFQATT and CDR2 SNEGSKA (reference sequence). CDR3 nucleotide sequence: TGCAGCCTCTCTAGCGGGGGTTGGACAGATACGCAGTATTTT. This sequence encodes CSLSSGGWTDTQYF.

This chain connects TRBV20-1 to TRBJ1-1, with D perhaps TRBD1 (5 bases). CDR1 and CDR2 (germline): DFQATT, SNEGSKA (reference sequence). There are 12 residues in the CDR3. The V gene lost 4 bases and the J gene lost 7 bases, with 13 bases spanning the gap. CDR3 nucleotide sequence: TGCAGTGCTAAGGGAGGGGTTGGTGAAGCTTTCTTT. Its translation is CSAKGGVGEAFF.

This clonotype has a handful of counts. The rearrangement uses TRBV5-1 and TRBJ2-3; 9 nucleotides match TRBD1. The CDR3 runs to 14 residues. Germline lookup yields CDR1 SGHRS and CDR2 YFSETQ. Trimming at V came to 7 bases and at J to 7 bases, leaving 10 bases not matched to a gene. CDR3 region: CASAGDRDVNTQYF. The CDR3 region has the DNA TGCGCCAGCGCGGGGGACAGGGATGTGAATACGCAGTATTTT. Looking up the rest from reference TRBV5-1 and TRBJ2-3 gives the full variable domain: KAGVTQTPRYLIKTRGQQVTLSCSPISGHRSVSWYQQTPGQGLQFLFEYFSETQRNKGNFPGRFSGRQFSNSRSEMNVSTLELGDSALYLCASAGDRDVNTQYFGPGTRLTVL.

The CDR3 is CASSFILAGSTDTQYF. CDR3 nucleotide sequence: TGCGCCAGCAGCTTTATACTAGCGGGTTCCACAGATACGCAGTATTTT. The rearrangement links TRBV5-1 to TRBJ2-3; 9 bases line up with TRBD2. The CDR3 contains 16 residues. CDR1 is SGHRS, CDR2 YFSETQ, per germline. V trimming: 2 bases; J trimming: 2 bases; junction bases outside the gene matches: 6.

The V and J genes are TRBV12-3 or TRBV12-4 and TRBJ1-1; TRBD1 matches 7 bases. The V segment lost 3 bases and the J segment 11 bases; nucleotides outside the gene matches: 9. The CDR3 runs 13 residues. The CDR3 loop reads CASSFPPGQWAFF. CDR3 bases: TGTGCCAGCAGTTTCCCACCGGGACAGTGGGCTTTCTTT.

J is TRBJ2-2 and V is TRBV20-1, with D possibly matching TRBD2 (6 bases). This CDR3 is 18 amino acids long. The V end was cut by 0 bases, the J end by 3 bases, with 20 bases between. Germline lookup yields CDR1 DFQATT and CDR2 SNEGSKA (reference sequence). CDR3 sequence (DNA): TGCAGTGCTAGAGATCCCGGGCTCGCGGGGTTGGACACCGGGGAGCTGTTTTTT. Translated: CSARDPGLAGLDTGELFF.

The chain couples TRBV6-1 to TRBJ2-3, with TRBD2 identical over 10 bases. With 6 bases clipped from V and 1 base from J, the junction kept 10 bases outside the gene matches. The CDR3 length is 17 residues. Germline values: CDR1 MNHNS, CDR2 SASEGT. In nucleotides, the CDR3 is TGTGCCAGCAGCCCCTCGGAGCGGGGGGGTGGCACAGATACGCAGTATTTT. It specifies CASSPSERGGGTDTQYF.

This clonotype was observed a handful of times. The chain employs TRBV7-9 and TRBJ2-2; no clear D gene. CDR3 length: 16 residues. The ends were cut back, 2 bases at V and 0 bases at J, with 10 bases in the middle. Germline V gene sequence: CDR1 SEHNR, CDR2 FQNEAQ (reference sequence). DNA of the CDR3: TGTGCCAGCAGCTTATGGGGTGGTCCGAACACCGGGGAGCTGTTTTTT. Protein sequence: CASSLWGGPNTGELFF.

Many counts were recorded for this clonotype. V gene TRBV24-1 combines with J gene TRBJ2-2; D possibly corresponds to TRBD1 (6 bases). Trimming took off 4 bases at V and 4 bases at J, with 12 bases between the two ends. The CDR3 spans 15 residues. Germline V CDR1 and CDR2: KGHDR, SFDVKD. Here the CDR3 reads CATSDHRVGTGELFF. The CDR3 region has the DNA TGTGCCACCAGTGACCACAGGGTTGGCACCGGGGAGCTGTTTTTT.

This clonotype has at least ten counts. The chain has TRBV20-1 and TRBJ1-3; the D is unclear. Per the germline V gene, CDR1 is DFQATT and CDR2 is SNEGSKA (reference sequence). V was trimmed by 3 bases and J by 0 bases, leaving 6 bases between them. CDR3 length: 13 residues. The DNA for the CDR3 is TGCAGTGCTAGTTCTTTCTCTGGAAACACCATATATTTT. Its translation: CSASSFSGNTIYF.

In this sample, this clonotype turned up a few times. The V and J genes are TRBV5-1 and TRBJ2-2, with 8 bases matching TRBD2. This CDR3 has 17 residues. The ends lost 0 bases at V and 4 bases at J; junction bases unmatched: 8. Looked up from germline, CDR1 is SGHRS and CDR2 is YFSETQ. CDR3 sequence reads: CASSLGVRSGITGELFF. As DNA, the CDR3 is TGCGCCAGCAGCTTGGGAGTCCGTAGCGGGATCACCGGGGAGCTGTTTTTT.